These 25 T cell receptor beta chains share one sample of origin, sequenced in a study of blood T cells in healthy people across ages. The second PCR ran about 6 to 12 cycles with a sample-barcoded 5' primer and J-beta primers. One entry per CDR3 protein, called by TCRdb with MiXCR from the 5' RACE reads. The repertoire includes 1,500,000 or so distinct CDR3 sequences, about 45% of them detected once, and 4% sits in the top ten. The sample was blood. The source is a woman between 18 and 29 years old in good health.

This clonotype was seen a handful of times. This chain connects TRBV13 to TRBJ2-5; 8 bases match TRBD1. Germline CDR1 and CDR2: PRHDT and FYEKMQ (reference sequence). This CDR3 contains 15 residues. V lost 5 bases to trimming and J lost 1 base; unmatched junction nucleotides: 6. Written as DNA, the CDR3 is TGTGCCAGCAGCCGTTGGGACAGGACCCAAGAGACCCAGTACTTC. This codes for CASSRWDRTQETQYF.

The chain combines TRBV5-1 with TRBJ1-4; D unresolved. The CDR3 is 13 residues long. V was cut by 1 base and J by 5 bases, with 6 bases left in between. The V gene's germline CDR1 is SGHRS and CDR2 YFSETQ. The CDR3 nucleotides are TGCGCCAGCAGCTTGTTCGGGAATGAAAAACTGTTTTTT. This codes for CASSLFGNEKLFF.

The chain uses TRBV20-1 and TRBJ1-5, with D unclear. This CDR3 is 12 amino acids long. Trimming took 4 bases from V and 3 from J, leaving 7 bases between them. In germline, CDR1 is DFQATT, CDR2 SNEGSKA (reference sequence). DNA of the CDR3: TGCAGTGCTACGGACCTCAATCAGCCCCAGCATTTT. Its protein is CSATDLNQPQHF.

This sequence joins TRBV20-1 and TRBJ2-1; D perhaps matches TRBD2 (7 bases). The CDR3 covers 15 residues. Looked up from germline, CDR1 is DFQATT and CDR2 is SNEGSKA (reference sequence). Trimming took off 0 bases at V and 4 bases at J, with 13 bases between the two ends. CDR3 bases: TGCAGTGCTAGAGATGGGGGGGCGGGGTACAATGAGCAGTTCTTC. This codes for CSARDGGAGYNEQFF.

This chain uses TRBV3-1 with TRBJ2-7, with TRBD2 identical over 7 bases. CDR1 is LGHDT, CDR2 YNNKEL, per germline (reference sequence). V was clipped by 4 bases and J by 10 bases; unmatched bases: 13. The CDR3 is 14 residues long. CDR3: CASSLTSALEAQYF. In DNA, the CDR3 is TGTGCCAGCAGCCTCACTAGCGCTCTCGAGGCCCAGTACTTC.

The genes are TRBV4-2 and TRBJ1-2; D possibly corresponds to TRBD1 (5 bases). CDR1 is LGHNA, CDR2 YNFKEQ, per germline. Between the trimmed V and J ends, which lost 0 bases and 4 bases, there was a span of 12 bases. The CDR3 spans 15 residues. The CDR3 sequence: CASSQDVARVYGYTF. CDR3 sequence (DNA): TGTGCCAGCAGCCAAGACGTTGCCAGGGTCTATGGCTACACCTTC.

This clonotype was counted ten times or more. V is TRBV7-2 and J is TRBJ2-1, with no clear D. Germline V lookup: CDR1 SGHTA, CDR2 FQGNSA. The CDR3 totals 14 residues. Trimming shortened V by 4 bases and J by 0 bases, and 7 bases separated the two germline ends. Here the CDR3 reads CASSYLSSYNEQFF. In DNA, the CDR3 is TGTGCCAGCAGCTACCTTAGCTCCTACAATGAGCAGTTCTTC.

In this sample, this clonotype turned up a few times. CDR3: CASSFLDHSNQPQHF. In DNA form, the CDR3 reads TGTGCCAGCAGTTTCTTGGATCATAGCAATCAGCCCCAGCATTTT. The chain carries TRBV12-3 or TRBV12-4 and TRBJ1-5, with D uncertain. Trimming took off 3 bases at V and 0 bases at J, with 9 bases between the two ends. This CDR3 contains 15 residues.

The gene calls are TRBV6-2 or TRBV6-3 and TRBJ2-5; TRBD2 aligns across 13 bases. V shed 6 bases and J 3 bases; nucleotides not matched to a gene: 7. The V gene's germline CDR1 is MNHEY and CDR2 SVGEGT. The CDR3 sequence is 16 residues long. The CDR3 bases are TGTGCCAGCAGCCTACTCGGGACTAGCGGGAAAGAGACCCAGTACTTC. It specifies CASSLLGTSGKETQYF.

This rearrangement joins TRBV29-1 to TRBJ2-3; the match to TRBD2 covers 9 bases. The CDR3 contains 15 residues. Per germline, CDR1 SQVTM and CDR2 ANQGSEA. V lost 6 bases to trimming and J lost 3 bases; unmatched junction nucleotides: 10. CDR3 DNA: TGCAGCGTCCTCGGTAGGGGACTAGCAACAGATACGCAGTATTTT. Its translation: CSVLGRGLATDTQYF.

This clonotype was observed many times. The gene calls are TRBV2 and TRBJ2-3, with D perhaps assigned TRBD1 or TRBD2 (6 bases each). Germline-derived CDR1 and CDR2 are SNHLY and FYNNEI. The CDR3 is 14 residues long. V lost 4 bases, J lost 9 bases, and 17 bases lay in between. The CDR3 spells CASSARLGGETQYF. The CDR3 coding sequence is TGTGCCAGCAGTGCCCGACTAGGGGGAGAAACGCAGTATTTT.

The J gene is TRBJ2-3, the V gene TRBV3-1; maybe TRBD1 (6 bases). Germline V gene sequence: CDR1 LGHDT, CDR2 YNNKEL (reference sequence). V was clipped by 3 bases and J by 0 bases, with 10 bases between them. The CDR3 has 15 residues. The CDR3 region has the DNA TGTGCCAGCAGCCATTGGCAGGGGAGCACAGATACGCAGTATTTT. Translating it yields CASSHWQGSTDTQYF.

This chain links TRBV19 with TRBJ2-1, with unresolved D. From germline, CDR1 is LNHDA and CDR2 SQIVND (reference sequence). The CDR3 is 14 amino acids. Trimming stripped 3 bases from V and 1 base from J, with 7 bases between. CDR3: CASSIVGSYNEQFF. The CDR3 nucleotides read TGTGCCAGTAGTATTGTGGGATCCTACAATGAGCAGTTCTTC. The complete variable domain, with remaining parts taken from reference TRBV19 and TRBJ2-1, reads DGGITQSPKYLFRKEGQNVTLSCEQNLNHDAMYWYRQDPGQGLRLIYYSQIVNDFQKGDIAEGYSVSREKKESFPLTVTSAQKNPTAFYLCASSIVGSYNEQFFGPGTRLTVL.

CDR3 nucleotide sequence: TGTGCCAGCAGTTACAATGGGGCCGGCTACACCTTC. It yields the protein CASSYNGAGYTF. The V gene is TRBV6-5, the J gene TRBJ1-2, with TRBD1 as a possible D gene (5 bases). V dropped 2 bases and J dropped 8 bases, with 9 bases sitting between them. CDR3 length: 12 residues. CDR1 is MNHEY and CDR2 is SVGAGI in the germline V gene.

V and J are TRBV4-2 and TRBJ2-7, with D maybe TRBD2 (6 bases). V gave up 3 bases and J gave up 4 bases, with 13 bases separating them. The CDR3 extends over 14 amino acids. Germline loops: CDR1 LGHNA, CDR2 YNFKEQ. CDR3 amino acids: CASSHELREYEQYF. The DNA of the CDR3 is TGTGCCAGCAGCCATGAACTCCGGGAGTACGAGCAGTACTTC.

Worth noting for this clonotype: The junction departs from the called germline gene at one end, perhaps through a read error. V gene TRBV7-9 combines with J gene TRBJ1-5; 8 nucleotides align to TRBD1. The CDR3 loop spans 14 amino acids. From germline, CDR1 is SEHNR and CDR2 FQNEAQ (reference sequence). This CDR3 reads CASSAGQVNRPQHF. CDR3 bases: TGTGCCAGCAGCGCGGGACAGGTTAATCGGCCCCAGCATTTT.

This clonotype was recorded at least ten times. This rearrangement joins TRBV7-2 to TRBJ2-7; the D gene is possibly TRBD1 (6 bases). The CDR3 has 14 amino acids. Trimming left V 1 base short and J 4 bases short, with 11 bases between. CDR1 and CDR2 from the germline V gene are SGHTA and FQGNSA. CDR3 sequence reads: CASSLVAGVYEQYF. The CDR3, as DNA: TGTGCCAGCAGCTTAGTCGCAGGGGTTTACGAGCAGTACTTC.

The genes are TRBV12-3 or TRBV12-4 and TRBJ1-2, with 9 bases fitting TRBD1. This CDR3 region has 14 residues. J was trimmed by 6 bases and V by 1 base; bases with no gene match: 3. The CDR3 region is CASSLGTGGHGYTF. CDR3 bases: TGTGCCAGCAGTTTAGGTACAGGGGGCCATGGCTACACCTTC.

The CDR3 DNA reads TGCGCCAGCAGCCAAGCCTTTGGCAGAGCTAATCAGCCCCAGCATTTT. Protein product: CASSQAFGRANQPQHF. This sequence joins TRBV4-3 and TRBJ1-5; unclear D gene. Between the trimmed V and J ends, which lost 1 base and 4 bases, there was a span of 14 bases. Germline V gene data show CDR1 as LGHNA and CDR2 as YSLEER. The CDR3 loop spans 16 amino acids.

The gene calls are TRBV6-5 and TRBJ2-1, with D hard to call. With the DNA end fitting TRBJ2-7 better, the J assignment may be wrong. The CDR3 loop spans 15 amino acids. Looked up from germline, CDR1 is MNHEY and CDR2 is SVGAGI. CDR3 in amino acids: CASGTVRRSYNEQYF. In DNA, the CDR3 is TGTGCCAGCGGCACGGTGCGGCGGTCCTACAATGAGCAGTACTTC.

The V gene is TRBV7-6, the J gene TRBJ1-1; D uncertain. The CDR3 runs to 15 residues. V was clipped by 7 bases and J by 2 bases, with 17 bases between them. The germline CDR1 and CDR2 sequences are SGHVS and FNYEAQ. The CDR3 DNA sequence: TGTGCCAGCACCGACTCCCACTCCGGAAACACTGAAGCTTTCTTT. The encoded protein is CASTDSHSGNTEAFF. Full variable domain (remainder filled in from reference TRBV7-6 and TRBJ1-1): GAGVSQSPRYKVTKRGQDVALRCDPISGHVSLYWYRQALGQGPEFLTYFNYEAQQDKSGLPNDRFSAERPEGSISTLTIQRTEQRDSAMYRCASTDSHSGNTEAFFGQGTRLTVV.

This clonotype was detected many times. V usage is TRBV29-1 and J usage is TRBJ2-3; TRBD2 matches at 11 bases. The germline gives CDR1 SQVTM, CDR2 ANQGSEA. This CDR3 contains 14 residues. The ends lost 3 bases at V and 5 bases at J; junction bases unmatched: 4. In DNA, the CDR3 is TGCAGCGTTGATAAGGGACTAGCGGTAGATACGCAGTATTTT. Translating it yields CSVDKGLAVDTQYF.

This clonotype turned up a few times. The V and J genes are TRBV5-1 and TRBJ1-5, with D tentatively TRBD1 (5 bases). Per the germline V gene, CDR1 is SGHRS and CDR2 is YFSETQ. The CDR3 is 15 residues long. Between the trimmed V and J ends, which lost 4 bases and 0 bases, there was a span of 11 bases. The CDR3: CASSEGLHSNQPQHF. DNA of the CDR3: TGCGCCAGCAGCGAGGGACTGCATAGCAATCAGCCCCAGCATTTT.

This clonotype showed up just a few times. The J gene is TRBJ2-7, the V gene TRBV4-1; no firm D call. The CDR3 has 15 amino acids. Germline values: CDR1 MGHRA, CDR2 YSYEKL. V was shortened by 2 bases and J by 5 bases, with 16 bases between the two germline ends. CDR3 nucleotide sequence: TGCGCCAGCAGCCAAATAGGCGGTTTTAGGGACGAGCAGTACTTC. Translated, it gives CASSQIGGFRDEQYF.

V is TRBV5-1 and J is TRBJ2-3, with 16 bases that match TRBD2. J lost 6 bases, V lost 3 bases, and 7 bases had no gene match. The germline V gene has CDR1 SGHRS and CDR2 YFSETQ. The CDR3 totals 17 residues. The CDR3 loop is CASSSGTSGGAVDTQYF. DNA of the CDR3: TGCGCCAGCAGCTCCGGGACTAGCGGGGGGGCCGTGGATACGCAGTATTTT. Full variable domain (remainder filled in from reference TRBV5-1 and TRBJ2-3): KAGVTQTPRYLIKTRGQQVTLSCSPISGHRSVSWYQQTPGQGLQFLFEYFSETQRNKGNFPGRFSGRQFSNSRSEMNVSTLELGDSALYLCASSSGTSGGAVDTQYFGPGTRLTVL.